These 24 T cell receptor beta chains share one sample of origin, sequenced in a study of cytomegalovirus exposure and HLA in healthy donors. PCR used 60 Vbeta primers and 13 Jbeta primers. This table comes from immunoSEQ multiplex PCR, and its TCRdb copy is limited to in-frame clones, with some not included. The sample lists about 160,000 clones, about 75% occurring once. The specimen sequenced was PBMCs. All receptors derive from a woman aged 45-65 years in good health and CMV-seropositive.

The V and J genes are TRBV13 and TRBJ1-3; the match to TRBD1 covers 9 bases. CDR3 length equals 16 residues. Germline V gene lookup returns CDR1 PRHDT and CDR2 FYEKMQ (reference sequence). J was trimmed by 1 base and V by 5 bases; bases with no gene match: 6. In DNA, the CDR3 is TGTGCCAGCAGCCGCCGGGACAGGGTATCTGGAAACACCATATATTTT. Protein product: CASSRRDRVSGNTIYF.

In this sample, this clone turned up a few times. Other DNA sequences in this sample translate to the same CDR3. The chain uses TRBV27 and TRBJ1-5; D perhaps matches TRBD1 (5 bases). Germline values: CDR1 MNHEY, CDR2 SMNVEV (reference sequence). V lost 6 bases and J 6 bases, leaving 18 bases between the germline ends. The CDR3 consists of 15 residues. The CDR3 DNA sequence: TGTGCCAGCAGCCCTTGGGGGGATACGGGTCAGCCCCAGCATTTT. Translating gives CASSPWGDTGQPQHF.

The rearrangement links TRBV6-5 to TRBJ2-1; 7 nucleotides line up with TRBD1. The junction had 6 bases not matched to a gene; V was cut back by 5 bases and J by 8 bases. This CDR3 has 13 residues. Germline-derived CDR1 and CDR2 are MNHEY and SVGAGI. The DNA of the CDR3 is TGTGCCAGCAGTCAACAGGGGACCCATGAGCAGTTCTTC. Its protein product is CASSQQGTHEQFF.

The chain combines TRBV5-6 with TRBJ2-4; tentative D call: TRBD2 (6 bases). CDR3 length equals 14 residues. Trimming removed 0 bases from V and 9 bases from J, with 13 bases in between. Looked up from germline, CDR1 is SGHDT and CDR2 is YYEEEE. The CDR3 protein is CASSLVADRGIQYF. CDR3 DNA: TGTGCCAGCAGCTTGGTAGCGGATCGGGGCATTCAGTACTTC.

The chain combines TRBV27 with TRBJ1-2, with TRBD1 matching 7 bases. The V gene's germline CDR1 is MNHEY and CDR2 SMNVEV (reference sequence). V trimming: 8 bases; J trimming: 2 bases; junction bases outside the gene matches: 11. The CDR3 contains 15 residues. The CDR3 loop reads CASATRTGANYGYTF. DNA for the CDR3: TGTGCCAGCGCGACTAGGACAGGCGCAAACTATGGCTACACCTTC.

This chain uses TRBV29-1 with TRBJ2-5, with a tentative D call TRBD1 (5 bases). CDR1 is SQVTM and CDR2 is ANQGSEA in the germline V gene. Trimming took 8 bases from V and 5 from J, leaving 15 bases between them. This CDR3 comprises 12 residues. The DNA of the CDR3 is TGCAGCTGGTTTGACTCAGGGGAGACCCAGTACTTC. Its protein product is CSWFDSGETQYF.

Here the CDR3 DNA reads TGCGCCAGCAGCTTGTTTGGCAGTAATGAAAAACTGTTTTTT. Protein: CASSLFGSNEKLFF. The chain combines TRBV5-1 with TRBJ1-4; no clear D gene. Trimming took 1 base from V and 4 from J, leaving 8 bases between them. Germline CDR1 is SGHRS and CDR2 is YFSETQ. This CDR3 region has 14 residues.

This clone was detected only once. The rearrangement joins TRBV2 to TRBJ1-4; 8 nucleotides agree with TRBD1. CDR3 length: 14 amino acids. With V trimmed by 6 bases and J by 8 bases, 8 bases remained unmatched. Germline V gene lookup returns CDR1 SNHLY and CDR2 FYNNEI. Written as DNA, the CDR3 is TGTGCCAGCAGCCCAACAGGGGGGTACGAAAAACTGTTTTTT. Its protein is CASSPTGGYEKLFF.

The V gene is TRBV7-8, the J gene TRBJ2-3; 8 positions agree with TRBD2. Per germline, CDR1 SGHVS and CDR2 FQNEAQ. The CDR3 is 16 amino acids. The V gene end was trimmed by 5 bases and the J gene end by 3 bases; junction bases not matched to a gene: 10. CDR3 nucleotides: TGTGCCAGCAGCACCCGCCGGGGGGGCAAGACAGATACGCAGTATTTT. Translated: CASSTRRGGKTDTQYF. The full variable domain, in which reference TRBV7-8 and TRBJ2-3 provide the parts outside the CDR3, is GAGVSQSPRYKVAKRGQDVALRCDPISGHVSLFWYQQALGQGPEFLTYFQNEAQLDKSGLPSDRFFAERPEGSVSTLKIQRTQQEDSAVYLCASSTRRGGKTDTQYFGPGTRLTVL.

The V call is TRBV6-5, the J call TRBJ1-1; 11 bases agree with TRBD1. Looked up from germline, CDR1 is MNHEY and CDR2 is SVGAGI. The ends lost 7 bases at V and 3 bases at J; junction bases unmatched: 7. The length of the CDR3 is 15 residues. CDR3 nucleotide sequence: TGTGCCAGCAAAAGGGGGGACAGGGGGTACACTGAAGCTTTCTTT. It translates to CASKRGDRGYTEAFF.

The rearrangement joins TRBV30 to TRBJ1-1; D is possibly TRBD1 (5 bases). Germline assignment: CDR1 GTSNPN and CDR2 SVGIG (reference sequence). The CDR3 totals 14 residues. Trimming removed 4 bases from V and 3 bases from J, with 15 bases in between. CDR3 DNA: TGTGCCTGGATCTTCAGGGAGGTGGACACTGAAGCTTTCTTT. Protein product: CAWIFREVDTEAFF.

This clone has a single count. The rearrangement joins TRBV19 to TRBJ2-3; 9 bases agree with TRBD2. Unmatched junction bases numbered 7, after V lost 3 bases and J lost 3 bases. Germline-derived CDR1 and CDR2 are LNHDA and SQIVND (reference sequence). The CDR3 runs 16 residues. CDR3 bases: TGTGCCAGTAGTATCTTTAGCGGGGGATCGACAGATACGCAGTATTTT. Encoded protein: CASSIFSGGSTDTQYF.

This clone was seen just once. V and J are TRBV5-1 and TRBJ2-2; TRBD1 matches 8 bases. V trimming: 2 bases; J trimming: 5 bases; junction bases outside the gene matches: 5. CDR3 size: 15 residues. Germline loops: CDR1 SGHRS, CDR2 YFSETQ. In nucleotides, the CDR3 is TGCGCCAGCAGCTTTCAGCAGGGGGCAACCGGGGAGCTGTTTTTT. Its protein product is CASSFQQGATGELFF.

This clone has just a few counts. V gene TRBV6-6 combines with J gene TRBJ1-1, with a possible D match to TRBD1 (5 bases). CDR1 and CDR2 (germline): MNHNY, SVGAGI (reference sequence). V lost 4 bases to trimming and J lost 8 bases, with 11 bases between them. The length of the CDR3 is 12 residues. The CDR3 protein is CASSSQGLEAFF. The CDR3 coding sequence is TGTGCCAGCAGTTCTCAGGGTCTGGAAGCTTTCTTT.

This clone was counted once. The CDR3 DNA reads TGTGCCACTTCCTCTCTAGCGGGGGGTCGTGGCACAGATACGCAGTATTTT. Translated, it gives CATSSLAGGRGTDTQYF. The chain carries TRBV7-9 and TRBJ2-3, with TRBD2 matching over 11 bases. The CDR3 extends over 17 amino acids. Germline V gene data show CDR1 as SEHNR and CDR2 as FQNEAQ (reference sequence). V was pared by 10 bases and J by 1 base, with 13 bases of the junction left unmatched. Full variable domain (missing parts from reference TRBV7-9 and TRBJ2-3): DTGVSQNPRHKITKRGQNVTFRCDPISEHNRLYWYRQTLGQGPEFLTYFQNEAQLEKSRLLSDRFSAERPKGSFSTLEIQRTEQGDSAMYLCATSSLAGGRGTDTQYFGPGTRLTVL.

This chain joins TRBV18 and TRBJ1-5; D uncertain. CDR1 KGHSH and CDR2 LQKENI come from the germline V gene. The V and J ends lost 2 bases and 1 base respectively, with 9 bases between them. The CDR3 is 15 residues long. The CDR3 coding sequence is TGTGCCAGCTCACCAAAGATGGGCAGCAATCAGCCCCAGCATTTT. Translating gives CASSPKMGSNQPQHF. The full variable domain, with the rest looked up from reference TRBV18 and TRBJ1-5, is NAGVMQNPRHLVRRRGQEARLRCSPMKGHSHVYWYRQLPEEGLKFMVYLQKENIIDESGMPKERFSAEFPKEGPSILRIQQVVRGDSAAYFCASSPKMGSNQPQHFGDGTRLSIL.

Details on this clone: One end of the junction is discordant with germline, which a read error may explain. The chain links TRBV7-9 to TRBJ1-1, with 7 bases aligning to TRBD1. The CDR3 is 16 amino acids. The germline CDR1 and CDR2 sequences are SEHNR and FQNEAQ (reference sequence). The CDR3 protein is CSSSLSRQGLGTEAFF. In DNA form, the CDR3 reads TGTTCCAGCAGCTTAAGCCGACAGGGCCTGGGGACTGAAGCTTTCTTT.

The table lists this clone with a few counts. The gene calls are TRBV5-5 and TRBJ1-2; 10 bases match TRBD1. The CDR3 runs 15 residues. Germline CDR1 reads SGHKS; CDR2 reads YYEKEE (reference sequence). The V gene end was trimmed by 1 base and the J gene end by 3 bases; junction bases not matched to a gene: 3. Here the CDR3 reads CASSLRTGGDYGYTF. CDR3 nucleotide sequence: TGTGCCAGCAGCTTGCGGACAGGGGGGGACTATGGCTACACCTTC.

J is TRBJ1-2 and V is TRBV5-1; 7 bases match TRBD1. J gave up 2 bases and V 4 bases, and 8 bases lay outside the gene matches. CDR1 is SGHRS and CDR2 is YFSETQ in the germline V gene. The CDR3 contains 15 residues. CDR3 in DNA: TGCGCCAGCAGCCCACCAAACAGGGGCAACTATGGCTACACCTTC. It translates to CASSPPNRGNYGYTF.

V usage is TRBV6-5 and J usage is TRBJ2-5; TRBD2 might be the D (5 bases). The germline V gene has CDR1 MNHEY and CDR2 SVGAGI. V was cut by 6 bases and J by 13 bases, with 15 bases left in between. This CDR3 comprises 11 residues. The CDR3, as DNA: TGTGCCAGCAGGTCCCAAGCGGCTTCGTACTTC. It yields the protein CASRSQAASYF.

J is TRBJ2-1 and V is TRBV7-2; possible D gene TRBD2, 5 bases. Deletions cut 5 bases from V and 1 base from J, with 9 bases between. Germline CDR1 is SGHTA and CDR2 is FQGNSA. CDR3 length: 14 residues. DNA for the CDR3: TGTGCCAGCAGCCCCAGCGGTTCCTACAATGAGCAGTTCTTC. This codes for CASSPSGSYNEQFF.

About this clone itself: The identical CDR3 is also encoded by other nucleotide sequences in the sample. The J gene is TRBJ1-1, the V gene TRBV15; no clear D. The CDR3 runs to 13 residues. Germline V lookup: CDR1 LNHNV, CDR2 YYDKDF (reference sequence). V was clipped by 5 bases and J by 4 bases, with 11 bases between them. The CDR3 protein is CATSLGVATEAFF. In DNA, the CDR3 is TGTGCCACCAGCCTCGGGGTCGCCACTGAAGCTTTCTTT. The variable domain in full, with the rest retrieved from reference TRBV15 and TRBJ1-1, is DAMVIQNPRYQVTQFGKPVTLSCSQTLNHNVMYWYQQKSSQAPKLLFHYYDKDFNNEADTPDNFQSRRPNTSFCFLDIRSPGLGDTAMYLCATSLGVATEAFFGQGTRLTVV.

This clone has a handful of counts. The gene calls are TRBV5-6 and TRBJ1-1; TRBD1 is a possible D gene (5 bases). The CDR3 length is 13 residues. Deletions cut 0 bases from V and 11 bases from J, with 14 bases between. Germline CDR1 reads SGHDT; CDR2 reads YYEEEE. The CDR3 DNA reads TGTGCCAGCAGCTTGGGGGCACGGGCAGGGGCTTTCTTT. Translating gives CASSLGARAGAFF. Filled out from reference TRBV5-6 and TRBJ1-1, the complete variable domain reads DAGVTQSPTHLIKTRGQQVTLRCSPKSGHDTVSWYQQALGQGPQFIFQYYEEEERQRGNFPDRFSGHQFPNYSSELNVNALLLGDSALYLCASSLGARAGAFFGQGTRLTVV.

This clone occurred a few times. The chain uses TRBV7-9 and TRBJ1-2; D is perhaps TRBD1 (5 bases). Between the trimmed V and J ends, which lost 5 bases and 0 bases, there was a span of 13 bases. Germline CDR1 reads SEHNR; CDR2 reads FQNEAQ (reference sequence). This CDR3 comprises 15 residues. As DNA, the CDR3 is TGTGCCAGCAGCCCCGGACAAGCTACTAACTATGGCTACACCTTC. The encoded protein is CASSPGQATNYGYTF.